The 14 T cell receptor beta chains presented below share a single source sample, sequenced in a study of Ad26.COV2.S vaccination and SARS-CoV-2 variants. Noted treatment: some 19 received Ad26.COV2.S at low or high dose, single or two shots; about 5 received placebo; per-sample allocation not given. Following the first vaccine or placebo injection, samples were taken on day 63. The assay was immunoSEQ multiplex PCR, and TCRdb's table has in-frame clones only and misses some. There are hundreds of thousands of clones in the sample; about 91% occur only once, and 2% to 3% lies in the top ten. Here the sequenced sample was peripheral blood, taken in a trial of Ad26.COV2.S vaccine versus placebo. Receptor source: a person aged 18-60 years who received the Ad26.COV2.S COVID-19 vaccine or a placebo.

The CDR3 loop reads CASSLIPWTGELFF. The DNA of the CDR3 is TGTGCCAGCAGCTTAATCCCCTGGACGGGGGAGCTGTTTTTT. The chain is built from TRBV7-3 and TRBJ2-2; D unresolved. V was pared by 1 base and J by 8 bases, with 11 bases between. Germline V gene sequence: CDR1 SGHTA, CDR2 FQGTGA. CDR3 length: 14 residues.

Details on this clone: This same CDR3 is encoded by further DNA sequences in the sample. V gene TRBV19 combines with J gene TRBJ2-3; D gene ambiguous. V was pared by 1 base and J by 5 bases, with 4 bases between. The germline CDR1 and CDR2 sequences are LNHDA and SQIVND (reference sequence). The CDR3 sequence is 12 residues long. The CDR3 DNA reads as TGTGCCAGTAGTATAGGAGGAGATACGCAGTATTTT. This gives the protein CASSIGGDTQYF.

The J gene is TRBJ1-3, the V gene TRBV28, with 7 bases that match TRBD1. Per the germline V gene, CDR1 is MDHEN and CDR2 is SYDVKM. CDR3 size: 15 residues. J was trimmed by 1 base and V by 7 bases; bases with no gene match: 7. The CDR3, as DNA: TGTGCCAGCAACCAGGGACAGCCGTCTGGAAACACCATATATTTT. Translation gives CASNQGQPSGNTIYF.

The chain has TRBV6-5 and TRBJ2-1, with 7 bases aligning to TRBD2. CDR1 is MNHEY, CDR2 SVGAGI, per germline. Unmatched junction bases numbered 6, after V lost 4 bases and J lost 0 bases. This CDR3 region has 16 residues. In nucleotides, the CDR3 is TGTGCCAGCAGTTTCGGGCGGGGGTACTCCTACAATGAGCAGTTCTTC. Its translation is CASSFGRGYSYNEQFF.

This sequence joins TRBV5-1 and TRBJ1-1, with 11 bases aligning to TRBD1. The germline gives CDR1 SGHRS, CDR2 YFSETQ. CDR3 length: 14 amino acids. V gave up 4 bases and J gave up 7 bases; unmatched junction bases: 6. This CDR3 is CASSRRDRGYEAFF. For the CDR3, the DNA is TGCGCCAGCAGCAGACGGGACAGGGGGTATGAAGCTTTCTTT.

The chain combines TRBV7-8 with TRBJ1-2; a possible D gene is TRBD1 (6 bases). CDR1 and CDR2 from the germline V gene are SGHVS and FQNEAQ. This CDR3 contains 16 residues. V was cut by 5 bases and J by 0 bases, with 16 bases left in between. CDR3 coding DNA: TGTGCCAGCAGCGGACAGCTAGCAAACACTAACTATGGCTACACCTTC. Its protein product is CASSGQLANTNYGYTF.

The chain is built from TRBV27 and TRBJ2-7; 9 bases align to TRBD2. Looked up from germline, CDR1 is MNHEY and CDR2 is SMNVEV (reference sequence). The J segment lost 2 bases and the V segment lost 5 bases, leaving 7 bases of the junction unmatched. The CDR3 loop spans 15 amino acids. CDR3 residues: CASSVTSGLTYEQYV. The DNA for the CDR3 is TGTGCCAGCAGTGTCACTAGCGGGTTGACCTACGAGCAGTACGTC.

This chain joins TRBV6-5 and TRBJ1-2; TRBD1 matches at 7 bases. Unmatched junction bases numbered 5, after V lost 2 bases and J lost 8 bases. The length of the CDR3 is 13 residues. Germline values: CDR1 MNHEY, CDR2 SVGAGI. CDR3 sequence: CASSYVDREGYTF. The CDR3 DNA reads as TGTGCCAGCAGTTACGTCGACAGGGAGGGCTACACCTTC.

The chain carries TRBV6-5 and TRBJ1-2; D not resolved. The CDR3 spans 13 residues. CDR1 is MNHEY and CDR2 is SVGAGI in the germline V gene. Trimming stripped 5 bases from V and 8 bases from J, with 15 bases between. Here the CDR3 DNA reads TGTGCCAGCAGTAACTACCTTACGGGGGGCTACACCTTC. Amino acids: CASSNYLTGGYTF.

The rearrangement joins TRBV19 to TRBJ2-7, with D perhaps matching TRBD1 or TRBD2 (5 bases each). The CDR3 has 14 amino acids. The V end lost 2 bases, the J end lost 2 bases, and 10 bases lay between the germline ends. The germline CDR1 and CDR2 sequences are LNHDA and SQIVND (reference sequence). The CDR3 loop reads CASSIQGAAYEQYF. The CDR3 nucleotides are TGTGCCAGTAGTATACAGGGAGCTGCCTACGAGCAGTACTTC.

The V gene is TRBV18, the J gene TRBJ1-1; the D gene is possibly TRBD1 (6 bases). CDR1 and CDR2 (germline): KGHSH, LQKENI. The CDR3 contains 18 residues. V was cut by 6 bases and J by 4 bases, with 27 bases left in between. CDR3 protein: CASSMRLGQFGSVTEAFF. For the CDR3, the DNA is TGTGCCAGCTCGATGAGGCTTGGACAGTTCGGGAGTGTCACTGAAGCTTTCTTT.

The chain is built from TRBV27 and TRBJ1-5; no clear D. In germline, CDR1 is MNHEY, CDR2 SMNVEV (reference sequence). Between the trimmed V and J ends, which lost 8 bases and 6 bases, there was a span of 11 bases. The CDR3 sequence is 12 residues long. CDR3 residues: CASRSGVQPQHF. CDR3 bases: TGTGCCAGCCGCTCTGGGGTTCAGCCCCAGCATTTT.

The CDR3 coding sequence is TGCAGTGCTAGTAAGAGACTAGCGGGCACCGGTAGCACAGATACGCAGTATTTT. Its translation is CSASKRLAGTGSTDTQYF. The chain has TRBV20-1 and TRBJ2-3, with TRBD2 matching 10 bases. The germline CDR1 and CDR2 sequences are DFQATT and SNEGSKA (reference sequence). The V and J ends lost 3 bases and 0 bases, in that order; junction bases with no gene match: 12. There are 18 residues in the CDR3.

The V and J genes are TRBV5-1 and TRBJ2-7; a possible D gene is TRBD2 (6 bases). Germline V gene data show CDR1 as SGHRS and CDR2 as YFSETQ. V was cut by 0 bases and J by 4 bases, with 11 bases left in between. CDR3 length: 14 residues. CDR3 amino acids: CASSLGDSGYEQYF. DNA for the CDR3: TGCGCCAGCAGCTTGGGCGATAGCGGTTACGAGCAGTACTTC.